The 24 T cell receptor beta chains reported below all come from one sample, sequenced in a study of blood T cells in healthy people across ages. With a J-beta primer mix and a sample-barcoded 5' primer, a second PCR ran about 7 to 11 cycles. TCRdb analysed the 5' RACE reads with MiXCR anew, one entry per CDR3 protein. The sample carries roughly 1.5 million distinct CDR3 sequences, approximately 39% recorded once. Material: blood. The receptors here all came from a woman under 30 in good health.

The CDR3 sequence: CASSDSDISYEQYF. As DNA, the CDR3 is TGTGCCAGCAGTGACAGTGACATCTCCTACGAGCAGTACTTC. This chain connects TRBV12-3 or TRBV12-4 to TRBJ2-7, with D perhaps TRBD1 (5 bases). The CDR3 is 14 amino acids. Trimming removed 5 bases from V and 0 bases from J, with 11 bases in between.

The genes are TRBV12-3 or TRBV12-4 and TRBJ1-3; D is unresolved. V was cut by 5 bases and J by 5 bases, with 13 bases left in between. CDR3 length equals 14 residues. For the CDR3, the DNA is TGTGCCAGCAGTCCGCCGGCTCTCCGAAACACCATATATTTT. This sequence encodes CASSPPALRNTIYF.

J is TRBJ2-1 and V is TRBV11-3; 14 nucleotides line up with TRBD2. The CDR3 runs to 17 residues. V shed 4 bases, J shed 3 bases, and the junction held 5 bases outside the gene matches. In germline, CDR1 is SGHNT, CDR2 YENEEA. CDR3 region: CASSSRTSGRYYNEQFF. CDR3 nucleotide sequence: TGTGCCAGCAGCTCCCGGACTAGCGGGAGGTACTACAATGAGCAGTTCTTC. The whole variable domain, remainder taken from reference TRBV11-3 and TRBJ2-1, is EAGVVQSPRYKIIEKKQPVAFWCNPISGHNTLYWYLQNLGQGPELLIRYENEEAVDDSQLPKDRFSAERLKGVDSTLKIQPAELGDSAVYLCASSSRTSGRYYNEQFFGPGTRLTVL.

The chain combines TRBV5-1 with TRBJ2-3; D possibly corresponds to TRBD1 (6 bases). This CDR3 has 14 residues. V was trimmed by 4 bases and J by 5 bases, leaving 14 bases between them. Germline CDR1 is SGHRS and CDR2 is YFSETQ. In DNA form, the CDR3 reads TGCGCCAGCAGCGTTCAGGGCAGGGGAGATACGCAGTATTTT. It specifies CASSVQGRGDTQYF.

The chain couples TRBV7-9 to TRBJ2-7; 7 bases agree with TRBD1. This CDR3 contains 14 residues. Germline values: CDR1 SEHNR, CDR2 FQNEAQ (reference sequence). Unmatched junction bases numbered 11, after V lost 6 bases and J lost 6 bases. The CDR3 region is CASRAGTAMREQYF. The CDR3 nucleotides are TGTGCCAGCAGGGCCGGGACAGCAATGCGCGAGCAGTACTTC. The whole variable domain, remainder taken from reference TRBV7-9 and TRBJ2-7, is DTGVSQNPRHKITKRGQNVTFRCDPISEHNRLYWYRQTLGQGPEFLTYFQNEAQLEKSRLLSDRFSAERPKGSFSTLEIQRTEQGDSAMYLCASRAGTAMREQYFGPGTRLTVT.

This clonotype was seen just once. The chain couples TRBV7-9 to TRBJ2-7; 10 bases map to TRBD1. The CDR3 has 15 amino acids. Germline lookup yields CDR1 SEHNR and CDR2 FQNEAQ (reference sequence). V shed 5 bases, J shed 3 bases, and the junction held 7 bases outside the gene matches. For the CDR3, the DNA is TGTGCCAGCAGCCCCTCCGGGACAGGGGACTACGAGCAGTACTTC. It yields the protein CASSPSGTGDYEQYF.

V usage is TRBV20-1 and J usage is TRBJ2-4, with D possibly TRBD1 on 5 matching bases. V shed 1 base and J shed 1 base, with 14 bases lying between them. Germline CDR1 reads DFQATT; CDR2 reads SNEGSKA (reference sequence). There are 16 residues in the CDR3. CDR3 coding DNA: TGCAGTGCTAGAGGAAAGGGTGACAGCGCCAAAAACATTCAGTACTTC. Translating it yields CSARGKGDSAKNIQYF.

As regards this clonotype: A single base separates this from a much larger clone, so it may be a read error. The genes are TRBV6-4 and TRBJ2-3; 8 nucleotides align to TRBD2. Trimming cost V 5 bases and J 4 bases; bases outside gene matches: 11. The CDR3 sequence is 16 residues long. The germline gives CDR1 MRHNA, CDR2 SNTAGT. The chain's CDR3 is CASSPGLVGGSDTQYF. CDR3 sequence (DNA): TGTGCCAGCAGTCCGGGACTAGTGGGAGGGTCAGATACGCAGTATTTT.

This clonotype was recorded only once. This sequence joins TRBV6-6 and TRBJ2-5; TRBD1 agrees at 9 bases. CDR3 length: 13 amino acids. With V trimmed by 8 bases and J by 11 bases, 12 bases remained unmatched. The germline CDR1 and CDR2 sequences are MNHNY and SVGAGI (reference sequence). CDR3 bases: TGTGCCAGCTCCCCCTTGGGACAGGGCGTGCAGTACTTC. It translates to CASSPLGQGVQYF.

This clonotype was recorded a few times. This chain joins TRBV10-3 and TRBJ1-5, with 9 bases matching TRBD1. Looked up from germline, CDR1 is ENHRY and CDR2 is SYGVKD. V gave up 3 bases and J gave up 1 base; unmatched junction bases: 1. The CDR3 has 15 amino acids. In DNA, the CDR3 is TGTGCCATCAGTGATGACAGGGGGAGCAATCAGCCCCAGCATTTT. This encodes CAISDDRGSNQPQHF.

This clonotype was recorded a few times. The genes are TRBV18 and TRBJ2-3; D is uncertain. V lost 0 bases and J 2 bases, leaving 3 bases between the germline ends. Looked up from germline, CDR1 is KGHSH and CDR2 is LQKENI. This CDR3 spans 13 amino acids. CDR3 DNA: TGTGCCAGCTCACCACCACCCACAGATACGCAGTATTTT. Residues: CASSPPPTDTQYF.

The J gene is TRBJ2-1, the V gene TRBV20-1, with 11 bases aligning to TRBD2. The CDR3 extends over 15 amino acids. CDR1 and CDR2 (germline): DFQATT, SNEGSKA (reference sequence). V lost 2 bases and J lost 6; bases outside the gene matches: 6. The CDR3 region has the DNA TGCAGTGCTAGACTTAGCGGGAGGGGAACCAATGAGCAGTTCTTC. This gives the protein CSARLSGRGTNEQFF.

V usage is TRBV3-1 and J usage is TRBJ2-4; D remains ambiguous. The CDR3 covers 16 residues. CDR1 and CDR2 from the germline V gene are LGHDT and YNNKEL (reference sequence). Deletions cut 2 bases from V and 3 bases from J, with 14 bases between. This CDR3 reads CASSQSWSQIKNIQYF. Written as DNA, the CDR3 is TGTGCCAGCAGCCAATCATGGTCACAGATCAAAAACATTCAGTACTTC.

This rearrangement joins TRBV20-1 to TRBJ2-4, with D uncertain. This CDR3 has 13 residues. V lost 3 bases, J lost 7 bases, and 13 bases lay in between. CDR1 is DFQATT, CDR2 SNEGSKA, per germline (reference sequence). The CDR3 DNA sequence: TGCAGTGCTAGGGACCTCCAGACGAACATTCAGTACTTC. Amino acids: CSARDLQTNIQYF.

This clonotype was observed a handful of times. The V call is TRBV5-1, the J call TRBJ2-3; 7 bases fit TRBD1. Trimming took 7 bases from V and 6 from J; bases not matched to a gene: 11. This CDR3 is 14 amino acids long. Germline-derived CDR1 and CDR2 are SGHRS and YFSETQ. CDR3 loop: CASSRTGDGDTQYF. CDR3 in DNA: TGCGCCAGCTCAAGGACAGGCGACGGGGATACGCAGTATTTT. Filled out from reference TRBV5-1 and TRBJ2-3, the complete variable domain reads KAGVTQTPRYLIKTRGQQVTLSCSPISGHRSVSWYQQTPGQGLQFLFEYFSETQRNKGNFPGRFSGRQFSNSRSEMNVSTLELGDSALYLCASSRTGDGDTQYFGPGTRLTVL.

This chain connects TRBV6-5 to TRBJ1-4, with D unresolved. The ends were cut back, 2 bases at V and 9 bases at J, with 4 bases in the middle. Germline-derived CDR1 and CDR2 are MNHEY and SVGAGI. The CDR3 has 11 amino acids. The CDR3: CASSYAQKLFF. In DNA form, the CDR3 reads TGTGCCAGCAGTTACGCACAAAAACTGTTTTTT.

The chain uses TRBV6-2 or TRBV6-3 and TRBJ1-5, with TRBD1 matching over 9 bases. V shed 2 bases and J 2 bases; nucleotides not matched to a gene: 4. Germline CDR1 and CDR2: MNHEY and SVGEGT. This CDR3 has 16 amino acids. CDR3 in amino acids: CASSYVRQGGNQPQHF. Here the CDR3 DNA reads TGTGCCAGCAGTTACGTCCGACAGGGGGGCAATCAGCCCCAGCATTTT.

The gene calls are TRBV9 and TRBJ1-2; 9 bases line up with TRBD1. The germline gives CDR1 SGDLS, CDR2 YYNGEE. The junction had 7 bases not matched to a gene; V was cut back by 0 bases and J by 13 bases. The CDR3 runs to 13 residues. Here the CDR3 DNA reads TGTGCCAGCAGCGTAGCGGAACAGGGGGCCTGCACCTTC. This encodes CASSVAEQGACTF.

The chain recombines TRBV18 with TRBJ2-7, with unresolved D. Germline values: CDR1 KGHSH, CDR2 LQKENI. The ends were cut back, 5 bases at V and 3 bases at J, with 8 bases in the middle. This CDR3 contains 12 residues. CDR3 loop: CASSRSDYEQYF. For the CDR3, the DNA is TGTGCCAGCTCAAGATCGGACTACGAGCAGTACTTC.

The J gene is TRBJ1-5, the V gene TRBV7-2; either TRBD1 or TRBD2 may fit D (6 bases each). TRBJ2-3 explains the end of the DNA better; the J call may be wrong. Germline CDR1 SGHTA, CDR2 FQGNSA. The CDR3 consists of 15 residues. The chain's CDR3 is CASSLGGRTFQPQYF. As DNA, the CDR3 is TGTGCCAGCAGCCTGGGGGGCAGGACTTTTCAGCCCCAGTATTTT.

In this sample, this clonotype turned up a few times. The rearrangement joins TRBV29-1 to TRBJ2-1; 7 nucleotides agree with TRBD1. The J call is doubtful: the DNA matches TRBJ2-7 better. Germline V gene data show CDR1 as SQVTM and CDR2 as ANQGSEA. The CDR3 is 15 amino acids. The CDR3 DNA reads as TGCAGCGCCAGGACAGGCCTCTACTCCTACAATGAGCAGTACTTC. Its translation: CSARTGLYSYNEQYF.

This CDR3 reads CASSQGLATNEKLFF. The CDR3 nucleotides read TGCGCCAGCAGCCAGGGACTCGCAACTAATGAAAAACTGTTTTTT. The chain recombines TRBV4-3 with TRBJ1-4, with D perhaps TRBD1 (5 bases). V lost 3 bases and J 0 bases, leaving 8 bases between the germline ends. Germline CDR1 LGHNA, CDR2 YSLEER. This CDR3 contains 15 residues.

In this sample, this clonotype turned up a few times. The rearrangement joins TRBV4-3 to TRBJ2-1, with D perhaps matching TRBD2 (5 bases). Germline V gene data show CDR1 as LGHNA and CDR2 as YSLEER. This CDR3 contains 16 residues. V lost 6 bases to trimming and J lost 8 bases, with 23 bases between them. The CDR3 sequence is CASSQKWAWAGDEQFF. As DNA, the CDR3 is TGCGCCAGCAGTCAAAAGTGGGCTTGGGCCGGGGATGAGCAGTTCTTC.

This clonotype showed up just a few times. The CDR3, as DNA: TGTGCCAGCAGTGTTTATAGCAATCAGCCCCAGCATTTT. Residues: CASSVYSNQPQHF. V usage is TRBV2 and J usage is TRBJ1-5; D uncertain. Deletions cut 4 bases from V and 0 bases from J, with 4 bases between. Germline CDR1 reads SNHLY; CDR2 reads FYNNEI. This CDR3 has 13 amino acids.